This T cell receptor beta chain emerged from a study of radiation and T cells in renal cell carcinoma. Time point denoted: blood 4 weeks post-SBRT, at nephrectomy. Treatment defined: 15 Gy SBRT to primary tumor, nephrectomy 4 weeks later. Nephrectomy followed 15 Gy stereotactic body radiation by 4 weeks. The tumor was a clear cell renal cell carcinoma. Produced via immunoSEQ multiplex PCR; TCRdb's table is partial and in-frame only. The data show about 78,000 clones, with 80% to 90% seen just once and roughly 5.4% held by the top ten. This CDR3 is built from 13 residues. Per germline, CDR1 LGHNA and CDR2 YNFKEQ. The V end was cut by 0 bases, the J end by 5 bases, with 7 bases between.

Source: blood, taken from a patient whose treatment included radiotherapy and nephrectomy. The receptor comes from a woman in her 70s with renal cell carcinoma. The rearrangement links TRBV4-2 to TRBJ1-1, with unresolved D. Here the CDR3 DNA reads TGTGCCAGCAGCCAAGAGGGGAAAACTGAAGCTTTCTTT. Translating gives CASSQEGKTEAFF.